Listed below are T cell receptor beta chains from one sample, sequenced in a study of T cell responses to AZD1222 COVID-19 vaccine. TCRdb keeps only in-frame clones here, not all; method: immunoSEQ multiplex PCR. The sample has over 45,000 clones, around 85% seen once. Material: peripheral blood, obtained on day 0 of MenACWY control vaccination. These receptors were obtained from an adult in good health. CDR3s leave out the opening cysteine and the closing phenylalanine or tryptophan. Each record gives: J gene, V gene, CDR3 protein.

j_gene: TRBJ2-7
v_gene: TRBV9
CDR3aa: ASSVGTSGVYEQY

j_gene: TRBJ2-7
v_gene: TRBV28
CDR3aa: ASSLAPRSYEQY

j_gene: TRBJ2-7
v_gene: TRBV4-1
CDR3aa: ASSQAGQGPYEQY

j_gene: TRBJ1-1
v_gene: TRBV4-1
CDR3aa: ASSQDTGPTEAF

j_gene: TRBJ1-6
v_gene: TRBV7-3
CDR3aa: ASSLIGGNSPLH

j_gene: TRBJ2-1
v_gene: TRBV15
CDR3aa: ATSLPRAGQYNEQF

j_gene: TRBJ1-1
v_gene: TRBV9
CDR3aa: ASSVGPGTEAF

j_gene: TRBJ2-5
v_gene: TRBV28
CDR3aa: ASSKWGLAGKETQY

j_gene: TRBJ2-7
v_gene: TRBV7-3
CDR3aa: ASSFNRGYEQY

j_gene: TRBJ2-7
v_gene: TRBV18
CDR3aa: ASSPGQQPYEQY

j_gene: TRBJ2-7
v_gene: TRBV7-6
CDR3aa: ASSLMVGTSEQKDYEQY

j_gene: TRBJ1-1
v_gene: TRBV28
CDR3aa: ASSLISGTTEAF

j_gene: TRBJ1-2
v_gene: TRBV5-1
CDR3aa: ASRGTGTKTILDGYT

j_gene: TRBJ2-1
v_gene: TRBV7-2
CDR3aa: ASSPGTSQF

j_gene: TRBJ2-1
v_gene: TRBV28
CDR3aa: ASSFRGSRNEQF

j_gene: TRBJ1-4
v_gene: TRBV6-5
CDR3aa: ASSWGRRRANEKLF

j_gene: TRBJ2-2
v_gene: TRBV7-7
CDR3aa: ASSPRDRGPPGELF

j_gene: TRBJ2-7
v_gene: TRBV19
CDR3aa: ASSPAGQAYEQY

j_gene: TRBJ2-7
v_gene: TRBV7-2
CDR3aa: ASSLVWTSGSYEQY

j_gene: TRBJ1-3
v_gene: TRBV4-3
CDR3aa: ASSQDRWAGDGNTIY